This T cell receptor (beta chain) was captured by sequencing in a study of response to subunit inactivated influenza vaccine. Study-wide findings and caveats: Authors suggested few new T cells are recruited by each seasonal influenza vaccination.

The germline gives CDR1 SGHTA, CDR2 FQGNSA. V lost 1 base to trimming and J lost 7 bases, with 19 bases between them. The CDR3 length is 17 residues. TCRdb reprocessed the RT-PCR reads via MiXCR and lists one record per CDR3 protein. The sample lists about half a million distinct CDR3 sequences, 25% occurring once. With respect to this clonotype: The antigen remains undetermined.

The sample in question was CD4+ T cells sorted from PBMCs, obtained around 5 days after vaccination. The rearrangement joins TRBV7-2 to TRBJ2-2; tentative D call: TRBD1 (9 bases). The receptor's source is a man aged 45-65 years who received an inactivated influenza vaccine. The CDR3: CASSLVFSGTGIGELFF. The CDR3 bases are TGTGCCAGCAGCTTAGTTTTTAGCGGGACAGGGATCGGGGAGCTGTTTTTT.